Given below is one T cell receptor (beta chain) in context. What it recognizes is unknown. Positive CCR7 selection of CD45RO-negative cells yielded the naive CD8 cells, and terminally differentiated effector memory CD45RA+ cells were excluded. This CDR3 comprises 17 residues. Germline V gene lookup returns CDR1 SNHLY and CDR2 FYNNEI. Trimming removed 7 bases at V and 0 bases at J, with 20 bases between. These data come from a study of shared clonotypes between healthy human individuals. Study observations and caveats: Only blood was sampled; tissue repertoires likely differ. On the whole, naive subsets had larger estimated richness than memory subsets had.

The authors loaded about 200 ng DNA, some 32,000 T cell genomes, into sorted-subset replicate PCRs. Only in-frame clones appear in the TCRdb table, and some are missing; sequencing was by immunoSEQ multiplex PCR. The repertoire has under 1 million clones, around 96% of them found once; the top ten carry roughly 0.23%. The chain carries TRBV2 and TRBJ2-3; D possibly corresponds to TRBD1 (5 bases). The specimen was naive CD8+ T cells sorted from blood. The clonotype comes from a man in his thirties or forties in good health. CDR3 in DNA: TGTGCCAGCAAGTGGGGCCGAGTTAGTCCTAGCACAGATACGCAGTATTTT. Protein: CASKWGRVSPSTDTQYF.